These 6 T cell receptor beta chains were all obtained from the same sample, sequenced in a study of blood T cell repertoires in COVID-19. Using immunoSEQ multiplex PCR, the repertoire was profiled, and TCRdb retains in-frame clones only, with some absent. The repertoire includes roughly 95,000 clones, roughly 86% of them detected once, and 6% to 7.5% sits in the top ten. Sequencing was done on a sample of peripheral blood. Receptors originate from a man aged 50-59 years with active or convalescent COVID-19.

In its sample, this clone was seen a few times. The chain combines TRBV3-1 (or the pseudogene TRBV3-2) with TRBJ1-1, with a possible D match to TRBD1 (5 bases). Trimming stripped 4 bases from V and 8 bases from J, with 14 bases between. This CDR3 spans 13 amino acids. Germline V CDR1 and CDR2: LGHDT, YNNKEL (reference sequence). CDR3 loop: CASSLTDKGEAFF. The CDR3 DNA reads as TGTGCCAGCAGCCTTACGGACAAGGGAGAAGCTTTCTTT.

The J gene is TRBJ2-3, the V gene TRBV5-8; 8 nucleotides match TRBD2. V dropped 3 bases and J dropped 6; count of bases not matched to a gene: 12. The germline V gene has CDR1 SGHTS and CDR2 YDEGEE. This CDR3 is 16 amino acids long. Here the CDR3 reads CASSSGLAPARDTQYF. The CDR3 DNA reads TGTGCCAGCAGCTCCGGACTAGCTCCTGCGAGGGATACGCAGTATTTT.

The chain couples TRBV27 to TRBJ1-4; TRBD1 agrees at 7 bases. This CDR3 has 14 residues. Germline-derived CDR1 and CDR2 are MNHEY and SMNVEV (reference sequence). The ends lost 0 bases at V and 5 bases at J; junction bases unmatched: 0. The CDR3 DNA reads as TGTGCCAGCAGTTTATCGGGACAGAATGAAAAACTGTTTTTT. Residues: CASSLSGQNEKLFF.

The chain combines TRBV11-1 with TRBJ2-1; TRBD1 matches at 9 bases. The V gene end was trimmed by 5 bases and the J gene end by 6 bases; junction bases not matched to a gene: 8. This CDR3 contains 15 residues. CDR1 and CDR2 from the germline V gene are SGHAT and FQDESV (reference sequence). The DNA for the CDR3 is TGTGCCAGCAGCCCGGGGGACAGGGCTGGCAATGAGCAGTTCTTC. It specifies CASSPGDRAGNEQFF. Looking up the rest from reference TRBV11-1 and TRBJ2-1 gives the full variable domain: EAEVAQSPRYKITEKSQAVAFWCDPISGHATLYWYRQILGQGPELLVQFQDESVVDDSQLPKDRFSAERLKGVDSTLKIQPAELGDSAMYLCASSPGDRAGNEQFFGPGTRLTVL.

The V call is TRBV6-2 or TRBV6-3, the J call TRBJ2-7; TRBD1 agrees at 7 bases. Per the germline V gene, CDR1 is MNHEY and CDR2 is SVGEGT. There are 15 residues in the CDR3. Trimming took 5 bases from V and 3 from J; bases not matched to a gene: 10. DNA of the CDR3: TGTGCCAGCAGTACCCGGGACAGCCTTAACTACGAGCAGTACTTC. Translated, it gives CASSTRDSLNYEQYF.

The chain employs TRBV9 and TRBJ2-5; D unresolved. In germline, CDR1 is SGDLS, CDR2 YYNGEE. This CDR3 contains 12 residues. V shed 7 bases and J shed 5 bases, with 12 bases lying between them. This CDR3 reads CASCLVRETQYF. DNA for the CDR3: TGTGCCAGCTGTCTTGTGAGGGAGACCCAGTACTTC.